The clone carrying this T cell receptor (beta chain) was observed a few times. This sample was taken from a study of blood T cells in healthy people across ages. Primers used in a second PCR of roughly 6 to 12 cycles were a sample-barcoded 5' primer and a J-beta primer mix. TCRdb reprocessed the 5' RACE reads via MiXCR and lists one record per CDR3 protein. The top ten hold approximately 11% of the sample, which has 1.6 million or so distinct CDR3 sequences, roughly 30% seen once. Healthy Russian Caucasian donors spanned ages about 6 to 90 years. Sequencing used blood. The TCR was taken from a woman aged 25 to 45 in good health.

The CDR3 DNA is TGTGCCAGCAAGCAACAGGGACTCAAACCCTACGAGCAGTACTTC. Protein sequence: CASKQQGLKPYEQYF. V and J are TRBV2 and TRBJ2-7; D possibly matches TRBD1 or TRBD2 (6 bases each). The CDR3 is made up of 15 amino acids. Germline CDR1 is SNHLY and CDR2 is FYNNEI. V dropped 7 bases and J dropped 2 bases, with 18 bases sitting between them.